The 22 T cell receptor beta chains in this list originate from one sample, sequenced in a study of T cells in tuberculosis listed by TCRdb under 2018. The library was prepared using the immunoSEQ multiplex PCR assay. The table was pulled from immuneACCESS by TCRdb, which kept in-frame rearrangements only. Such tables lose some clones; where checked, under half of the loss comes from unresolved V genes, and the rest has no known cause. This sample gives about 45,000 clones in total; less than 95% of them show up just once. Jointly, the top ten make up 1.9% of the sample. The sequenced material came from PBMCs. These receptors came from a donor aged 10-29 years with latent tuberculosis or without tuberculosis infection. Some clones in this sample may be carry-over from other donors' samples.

The CDR3 nucleotides are TGTGCCAGCAGTGAAACGGGGGATCGGACAGATACGCAGTATTTT. It specifies CASSETGDRTDTQYF. This chain uses TRBV25-1 with TRBJ2-3, with D possibly TRBD2 on 6 matching bases. Looked up from germline, CDR1 is MGHDK and CDR2 is SYGVNS. This CDR3 region has 15 residues. Trimming shortened V by 2 bases and J by 3 bases, and 12 bases separated the two germline ends.

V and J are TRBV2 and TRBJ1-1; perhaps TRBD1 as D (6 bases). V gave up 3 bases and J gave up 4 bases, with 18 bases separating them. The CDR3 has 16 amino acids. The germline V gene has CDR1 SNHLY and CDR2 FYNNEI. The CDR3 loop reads CASSETATGMGTEAFF. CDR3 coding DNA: TGTGCCAGCAGTGAGACTGCTACAGGGATGGGCACTGAAGCTTTCTTT.

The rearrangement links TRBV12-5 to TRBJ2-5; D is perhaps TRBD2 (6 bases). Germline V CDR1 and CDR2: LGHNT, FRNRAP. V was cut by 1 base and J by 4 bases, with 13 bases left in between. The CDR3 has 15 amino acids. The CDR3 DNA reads TGTGCTAGTGGTTTGGAGAGGGGAGGATCAGAGACCCAGTACTTC. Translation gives CASGLERGGSETQYF.

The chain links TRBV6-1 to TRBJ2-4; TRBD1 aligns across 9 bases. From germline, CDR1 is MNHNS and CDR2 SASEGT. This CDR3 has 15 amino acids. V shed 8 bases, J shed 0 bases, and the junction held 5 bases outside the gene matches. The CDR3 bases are TGTGCCAGCGGTGGACAGGGGATAGCCAAAAACATTCAGTACTTC. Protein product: CASGGQGIAKNIQYF.

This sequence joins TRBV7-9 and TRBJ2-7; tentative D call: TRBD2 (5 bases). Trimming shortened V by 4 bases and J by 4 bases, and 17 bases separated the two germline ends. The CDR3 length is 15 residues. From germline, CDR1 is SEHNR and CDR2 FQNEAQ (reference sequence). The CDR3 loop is CASSSEEAAQYEQYF. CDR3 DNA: TGTGCCAGCAGCTCCGAGGAGGCAGCCCAATACGAGCAGTACTTC.

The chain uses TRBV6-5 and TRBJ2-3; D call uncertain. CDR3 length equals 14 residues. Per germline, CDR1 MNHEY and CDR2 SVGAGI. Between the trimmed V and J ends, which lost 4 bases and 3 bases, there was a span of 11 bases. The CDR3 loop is CASSSPVGTDTQYF. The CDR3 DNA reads TGTGCCAGCAGTTCCCCGGTTGGTACAGATACGCAGTATTTT.

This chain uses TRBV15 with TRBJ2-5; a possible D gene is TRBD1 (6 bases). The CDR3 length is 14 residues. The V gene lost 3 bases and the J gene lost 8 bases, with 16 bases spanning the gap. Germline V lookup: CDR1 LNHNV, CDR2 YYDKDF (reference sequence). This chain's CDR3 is CATSRDREKRTQYF. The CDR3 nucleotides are TGTGCCACCAGCAGGGACAGAGAAAAGAGAACCCAGTACTTC.

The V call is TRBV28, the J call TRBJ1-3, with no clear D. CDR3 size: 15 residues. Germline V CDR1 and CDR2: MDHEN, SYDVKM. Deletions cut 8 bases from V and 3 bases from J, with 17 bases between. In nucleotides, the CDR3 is TGTGCCAGCTCCGGCCCGGGAAGAGGTGGAAACACCATATATTTT. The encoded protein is CASSGPGRGGNTIYF.

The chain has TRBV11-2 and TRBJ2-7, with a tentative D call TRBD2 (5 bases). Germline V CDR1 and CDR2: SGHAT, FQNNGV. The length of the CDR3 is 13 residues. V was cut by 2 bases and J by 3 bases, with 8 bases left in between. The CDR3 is CASSLFGDYEQYF. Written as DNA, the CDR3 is TGTGCCAGCAGCTTATTCGGGGACTACGAGCAGTACTTC.

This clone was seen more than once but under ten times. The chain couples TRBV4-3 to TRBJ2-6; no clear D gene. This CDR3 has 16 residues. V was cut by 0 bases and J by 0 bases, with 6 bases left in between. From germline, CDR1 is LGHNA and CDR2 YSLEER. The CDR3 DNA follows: TGCGCCAGCAGCCAAGATTCAAACTCTGGGGCCAACGTCCTGACTTTC. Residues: CASSQDSNSGANVLTF.

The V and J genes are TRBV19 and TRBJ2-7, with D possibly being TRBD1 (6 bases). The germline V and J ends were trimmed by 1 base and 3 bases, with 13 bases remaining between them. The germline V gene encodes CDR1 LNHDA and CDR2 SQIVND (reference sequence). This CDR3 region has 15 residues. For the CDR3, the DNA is TGTGCCAGTAGTATAGTTCCAACAGGGTTCTACGAGCAGTACTTC. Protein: CASSIVPTGFYEQYF.

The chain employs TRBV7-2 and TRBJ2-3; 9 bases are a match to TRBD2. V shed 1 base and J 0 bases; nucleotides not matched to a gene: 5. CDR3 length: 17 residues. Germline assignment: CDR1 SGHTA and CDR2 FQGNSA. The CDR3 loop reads CASSLGLAGSSTDTQYF. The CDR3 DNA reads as TGTGCCAGCAGCTTAGGGCTAGCGGGGTCTAGCACAGATACGCAGTATTTT. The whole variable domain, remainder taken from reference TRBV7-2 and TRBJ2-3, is GAGVSQSPSNKVTEKGKDVELRCDPISGHTALYWYRQSLGQGLEFLIYFQGNSAPDKSGLPSDRFSAERTGGSVSTLTIQRTQQEDSAVYLCASSLGLAGSSTDTQYFGPGTRLTVL.

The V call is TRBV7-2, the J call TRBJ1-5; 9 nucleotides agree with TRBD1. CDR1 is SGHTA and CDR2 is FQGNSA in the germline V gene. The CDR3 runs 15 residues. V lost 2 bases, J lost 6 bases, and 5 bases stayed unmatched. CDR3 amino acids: CASSLTRDRVQPQHF. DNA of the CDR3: TGTGCCAGCAGCTTAACCCGGGACAGGGTTCAGCCCCAGCATTTT.

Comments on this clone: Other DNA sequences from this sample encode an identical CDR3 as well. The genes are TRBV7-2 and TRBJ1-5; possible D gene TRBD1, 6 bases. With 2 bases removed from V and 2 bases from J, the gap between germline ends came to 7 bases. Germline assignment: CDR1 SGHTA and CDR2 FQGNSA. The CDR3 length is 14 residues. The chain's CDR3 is CASSLRQGNQPQHF. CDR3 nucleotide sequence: TGTGCCAGCAGCTTAAGACAGGGCAATCAGCCCCAGCATTTT.

The CDR3 bases are TGTGCCAGCAGTTTAAGGGGAAGGGTCTACGAGCAGTACTTC. It codes for CASSLRGRVYEQYF. The V and J genes are TRBV28 and TRBJ2-7; perhaps TRBD1 as D (5 bases). Deletions cut 2 bases from V and 3 bases from J, with 11 bases between. Germline V CDR1 and CDR2: MDHEN, SYDVKM. CDR3 length: 14 residues.

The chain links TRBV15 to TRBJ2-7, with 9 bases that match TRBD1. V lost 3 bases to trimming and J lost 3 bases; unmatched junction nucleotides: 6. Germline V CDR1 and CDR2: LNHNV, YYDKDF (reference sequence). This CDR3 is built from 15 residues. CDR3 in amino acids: CATSRGPGQGYEQYF. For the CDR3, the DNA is TGTGCCACCAGCAGGGGGCCGGGACAGGGCTACGAGCAGTACTTC. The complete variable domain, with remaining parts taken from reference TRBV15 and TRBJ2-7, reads DAMVIQNPRYQVTQFGKPVTLSCSQTLNHNVMYWYQQKSSQAPKLLFHYYDKDFNNEADTPDNFQSRRPNTSFCFLDIRSPGLGDTAMYLCATSRGPGQGYEQYFGPGTRLTVT.

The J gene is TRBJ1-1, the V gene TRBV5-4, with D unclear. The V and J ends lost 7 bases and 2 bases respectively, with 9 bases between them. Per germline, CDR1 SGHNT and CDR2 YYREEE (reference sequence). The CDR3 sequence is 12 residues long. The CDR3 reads CASGQYNTEAFF. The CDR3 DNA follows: TGTGCCAGCGGGCAGTATAACACTGAAGCTTTCTTT.

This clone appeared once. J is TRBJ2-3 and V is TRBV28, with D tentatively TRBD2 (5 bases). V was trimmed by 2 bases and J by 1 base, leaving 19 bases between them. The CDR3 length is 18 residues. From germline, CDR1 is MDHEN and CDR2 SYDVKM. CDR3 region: CASSLQAAGWRGTDTQYF. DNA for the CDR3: TGTGCCAGCAGTTTACAAGCGGCGGGCTGGCGAGGCACAGATACGCAGTATTTT.

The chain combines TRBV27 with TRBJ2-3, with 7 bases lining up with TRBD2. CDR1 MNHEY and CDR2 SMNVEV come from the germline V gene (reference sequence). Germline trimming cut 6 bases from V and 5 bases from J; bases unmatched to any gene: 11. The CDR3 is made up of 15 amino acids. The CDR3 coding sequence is TGTGCCAGCAGGTCTCGGGGGGAGAGGAGAGATACGCAGTATTTT. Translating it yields CASRSRGERRDTQYF.

The CDR3 is CASSPRDKKEKLFF. DNA of the CDR3: TGCGCCAGCAGCCCCCGGGACAAGAAAGAAAAACTGTTTTTT. This chain uses TRBV5-1 with TRBJ1-4, with TRBD1 as a possible D gene (6 bases). This CDR3 spans 14 amino acids. Trimming left V 4 bases short and J 8 bases short, with 15 bases between. CDR1 and CDR2 from the germline V gene are SGHRS and YFSETQ.

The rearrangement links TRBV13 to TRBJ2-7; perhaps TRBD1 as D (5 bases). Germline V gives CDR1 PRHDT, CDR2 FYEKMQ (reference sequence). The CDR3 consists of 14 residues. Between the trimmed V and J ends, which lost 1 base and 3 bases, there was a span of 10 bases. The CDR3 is CASSLVRQGYEQYF. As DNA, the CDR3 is TGTGCCAGCAGCTTAGTCAGGCAGGGCTACGAGCAGTACTTC.

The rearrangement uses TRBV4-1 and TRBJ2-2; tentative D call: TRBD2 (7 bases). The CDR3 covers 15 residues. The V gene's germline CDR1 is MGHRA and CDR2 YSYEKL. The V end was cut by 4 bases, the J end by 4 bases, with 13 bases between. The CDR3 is CASSPLGGGTGELFF. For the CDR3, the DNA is TGCGCCAGCAGCCCCCTAGGGGGGGGCACCGGGGAGCTGTTTTTT.